Sequencing of this T cell receptor (beta chain) was carried out in a study of cytomegalovirus exposure and HLA in healthy donors. With 60 Vbeta and 13 Jbeta primers, the PCR was carried out. The table came from immunoSEQ multiplex PCR; TCRdb's copy has only in-frame clones and leaves some out. The data show approximately 91,000 clones, around 59% seen once. Sequenced sample: PBMCs. This receptor was obtained from a human donor in good health.

In DNA, the CDR3 is TGTGCCAGCAGCATCGCCGGGACTAGCTGGCATGAGCAGTTCTTC. It yields the protein CASSIAGTSWHEQFF. This chain links TRBV7-3 with TRBJ2-1; 9 bases align to TRBD2. The junction had 10 bases not matched to a gene; V was cut back by 5 bases and J by 8 bases. Looked up from germline, CDR1 is SGHTA and CDR2 is FQGTGA. The CDR3 has 15 residues.